The clone carrying this TCR beta chain was counted at least ten times. Antigen specificity is unknown. Germline CDR1 reads MNHNS; CDR2 reads SASEGT. CDR3 length: 14 residues. V was cut by 4 bases and J by 2 bases, with 11 bases left in between. TCR beta CDR3 regions were amplified from RNA. First-round RT-PCR targeting the TCR CDR3 was performed with the HTBI primer set. TCRdb analysed the multiplex PCR reads with MiXCR anew, one entry per CDR3 protein. The repertoire consists of around 350,000 distinct CDR3 sequences, with under 20% occurring once and the leading ten covering about 3.7%. This entry comes from a study of T cells in Graves' hyperthyroidism and ophthalmopathy. Study-wide findings and caveats: Model predictions of ophthalmopathy came a median around 6.5 months before onset. Most expanded thyroid clonotypes above 0.001 also appeared in blood.

Patients were excluded because of uncontrolled infection, other autoimmune disease, pregnancy or lactation. The chain has TRBV6-1 and TRBJ1-2; D ambiguous. Sequenced material: blood. The clonotype originates from a woman under 30 with Graves' hyperthyroidism. This CDR3 is CASSGGKGNYGYTF. The CDR3, as DNA: TGTGCCAGCAGTGGAGGGAAAGGAAACTATGGCTACACCTTC.